This TCR beta chain was recorded in a study of technical replicates of blood from a few donors. Germline values: CDR1 MDHEN, CDR2 SYDVKM. J lost 4 bases, V lost 3 bases, and 16 bases had no gene match. There are 20 residues in the CDR3. Using immunoSEQ multiplex PCR, the repertoire was profiled, and TCRdb retains in-frame clones only, with some absent. The repertoire holds approximately 100,000 clones, with nearly 96% as singletons. The sample consisted of T cells isolated from PBMCs. The rearrangement links TRBV28 to TRBJ2-3; 13 nucleotides line up with TRBD2. The receptor was derived from a human donor in good health. The CDR3: CASSFIIGTSGKYSPDTQYF. As DNA, the CDR3 is TGTGCCAGCAGTTTTATTATCGGGACTAGCGGGAAGTATTCCCCAGATACGCAGTATTTT.